The rows below give T cell receptor beta chains drawn from one sample of a study of T cells in localized non-small cell lung cancer. Profiling relied on immunoSEQ multiplex PCR, and the TCRdb table lists in-frame clones only, not all of them. The sample consists of 12,000 to 15,000 clones, approximately 90% of them appearing once. The material was peripheral blood mononuclear cells, obtained before any cancer treatment. These TCRs come from a man aged 40 to 75 with stage III lung adenocarcinoma. Each CDR3 is given without its conserved first and last residue. D genes are given only for firm matches.

j_call	d_call	v_call	cdr3_length	cdr3_aa
TRBJ2-7	NA	TRBV5-4	11	ASSFQGGYEQY
TRBJ2-7	TRBD2	TRBV19	14	ASSTGLAGPWYEQY
TRBJ2-2	NA	TRBV11-2	13	ASSLAGAFTGELF
TRBJ2-7	TRBD1	TRBV5-1	10	ASRQGFDEQY
TRBJ1-2	TRBD1	TRBV9	12	ASNLDRGGYGYT
TRBJ2-7	NA	TRBV2	11	ASRQGSPYEQY
TRBJ2-1	NA	TRBV11-2	12	ASSLSGLPIEQF
TRBJ2-7	NA	TRBV10-1	13	ARSNGNRSSYEQY
TRBJ1-3	TRBD1	TRBV9	16	ASSVRDRGRLSGNTIY
TRBJ1-5	NA	TRBV19	14	ASSIGRGAGNQPQH
TRBJ2-3	TRBD2	TRBV9	13	ASSVGSGGLDTQY
TRBJ2-2	NA	TRBV2	12	ASTKELNTGELF
TRBJ1-2	NA	TRBV7-9	11	ASSYDGNYGYT
TRBJ2-3	TRBD1	TRBV13	12	ASSSRQGPFTQY
TRBJ1-1	TRBD1	TRBV28	10	ASRTGGNEAF
TRBJ1-1	NA	TRBV6-1	10	ASFTVSTEAF
TRBJ2-1	TRBD2	TRBV9	14	ASSGGTSGTTNEQF
TRBJ2-1	NA	TRBV14	10	ASSQLMYEQF
TRBJ2-1	NA	TRBV27	9	ASSLYNEQF
TRBJ1-4	NA	TRBV15	13	ATSRDPGPGEKLF
TRBJ2-7	NA	TRBV2	14	ASSGPVLLPSYEQY
TRBJ1-1	TRBD1	TRBV29-1	12	SVEKWGTGSEAF
TRBJ1-4	TRBD1	TRBV6-5	14	ASSYRDRPGSLELF
TRBJ2-7	TRBD1	TRBV7-6	14	ASSDSGGSVPYEQY
TRBJ2-1	NA	TRBV6-6	10	ASSAPGNEQF
TRBJ1-5	TRBD1	TRBV19	10	AIGRGHQPQH
TRBJ2-2	NA	TRBV7-3	12	ASSFTGGHGELF
TRBJ2-5	TRBD2	TRBV7-2	12	ASSFLGGQETQY
TRBJ1-1	NA	TRBV4-3	16	ASSQDTEAPGDGTEAF
TRBJ1-5	TRBD1	TRBV19	13	ASSTWAQGNQPQH
TRBJ2-1	NA	TRBV9	9	ASSVHNEQF
TRBJ1-4	NA	TRBV25-1	14	ASSEGGTSTNEKLF
TRBJ2-3	TRBD2	TRBV9	15	ASSTTDTSGVTDTQY
TRBJ1-4	NA	TRBV7-8	12	ASSLTATNEKLF
TRBJ2-5	TRBD2	TRBV28	12	ASSLGTSGETQY
TRBJ2-3	NA	TRBV28	13	ASSAGDVSTDTQY
TRBJ1-3	NA	TRBV5-1	14	ASSLGGLSSGNTIY
TRBJ2-3	TRBD2	TRBV2	13	ASSGRSGRTDTQY